This TCR beta chain originates from a study of sequential checkpoint blockade in melanoma. For the study at large: First-line arms were nivolumab then ipilimumab, or the reverse, randomized 1:1.

The sample holds one count of this clone. The germline V and J ends were trimmed by 3 bases and 0 bases, with 12 bases remaining between them. CDR3 length equals 16 residues. In germline, CDR1 is SNHLY, CDR2 FYNNEI. Clones were sequenced by immunoSEQ multiplex PCR, and TCRdb holds only the in-frame ones, with some missing. Of fewer than 35,000 clones in the sample, 65% to 90% were seen once. Treatment given: randomized to nivolumab then ipilimumab (arm A) or the reverse (arm B). Sequenced here: CD8+ T cells sorted from blood (inferred from file names), sampled from a patient given nivolumab and ipilimumab in sequence. The chain carries TRBV2 and TRBJ2-1; perhaps TRBD2 as D (5 bases). This receptor was taken from a human donor with melanoma. The CDR3 here is CASSDRSASSYNEQFF. The CDR3 DNA follows: TGTGCCAGCAGTGACCGTAGCGCAAGCTCCTACAATGAGCAGTTCTTC. The complete variable domain, with remaining parts taken from reference TRBV2 and TRBJ2-1, reads EPEVTQTPSHQVTQMGQEVILRCVPISNHLYFYWYRQILGQKVEFLVSFYNNEISEKSEIFDDQFSVERPDGSNFTLKIRSTKLEDSAMYFCASSDRSASSYNEQFFGPGTRLTVL.